This T cell receptor beta chain originates from a study of T-cell reconstitution after alpha-beta-depleted transplantation in children. Study results and limitations: Counts and diversity of T cells one year after transplant came mostly from newly produced T cells. Surviving recipient T cells and thymic progenitors accounted for the high day-60 TCRbeta diversity observed in some patients. The origin of alpha-beta T cells about two months after transplant was reportedly several hundred expanded graft clones.

This clonotype was picked up many times. Its antigen is still unknown. The CDR3 is 10 residues long. Trimming pared 5 bases from V and 8 bases from J, leaving 6 bases between. The V gene's germline CDR1 is SEHNR and CDR2 FQNEAQ (reference sequence). TCRbeta library construction was performed incorporating unique molecular identifiers. TCRdb called the PCR reads again in MiXCR, with one record for every CDR3 protein. The sample has 550,000 to 600,000 distinct CDR3 sequences, roughly 23% seen once. This chain connects TRBV7-9 to TRBJ1-1, with unresolved D. The sequencing here drew on PBMCs, mostly from graft donor cells, taken 360 days after TCRalphabeta/CD19-depleted stem cell transplant. This sequence was found in a boy under two years old who had a stem cell transplant for acute myeloid leukemia, so the T cells may come from the graft donor. CDR3 protein: CASSTGEAFF. The CDR3 DNA reads as TGTGCCAGCAGCACGGGCGAAGCTTTCTTT.